One sample yielded the 2 T cell receptor beta chains listed below, sequenced in a study of T cell responses to AZD1222 COVID-19 vaccine. Only in-frame clones appear in the TCRdb table, and some are missing; sequencing was by immunoSEQ multiplex PCR. The table records around 130,000 clones, around nine tenths of them present only once. Specimen: peripheral blood, collected on day 0 of AZD1222 vaccination. The source of these receptors is an adult in good health.

The CDR3 here is CASSGAGTSEQETQYF. Here the CDR3 DNA reads TGCGCCAGCAGCGGTGCCGGGACTAGCGAGCAAGAGACCCAGTACTTC. V and J are TRBV5-1 and TRBJ2-5; 10 bases line up with TRBD2. The V gene end was trimmed by 4 bases and the J gene end by 2 bases; junction bases not matched to a gene: 8. The CDR3 consists of 16 residues. Germline V gene data show CDR1 as SGHRS and CDR2 as YFSETQ.

The rearrangement joins TRBV6-6 to TRBJ1-1; D remains ambiguous. This CDR3 has 14 residues. V lost 3 bases, J lost 3 bases, and 11 bases lay in between. CDR1 is MNHNY, CDR2 SVGAGI, per germline (reference sequence). CDR3 in DNA: TGTGCCAGCAGTTATTACGCTGGGGACACTGAAGCTTTCTTT. It codes for CASSYYAGDTEAFF.